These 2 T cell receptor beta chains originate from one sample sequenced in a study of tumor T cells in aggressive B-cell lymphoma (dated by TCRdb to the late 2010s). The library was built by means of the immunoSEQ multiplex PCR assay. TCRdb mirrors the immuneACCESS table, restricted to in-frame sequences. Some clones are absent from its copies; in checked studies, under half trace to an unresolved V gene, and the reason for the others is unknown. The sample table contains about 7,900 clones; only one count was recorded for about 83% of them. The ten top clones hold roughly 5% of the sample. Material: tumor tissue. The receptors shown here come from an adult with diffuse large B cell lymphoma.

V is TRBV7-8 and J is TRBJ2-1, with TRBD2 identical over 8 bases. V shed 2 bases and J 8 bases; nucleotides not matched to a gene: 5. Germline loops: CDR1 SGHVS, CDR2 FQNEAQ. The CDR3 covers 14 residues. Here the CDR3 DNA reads TGTGCCAGCAGCTTAAGCGGGAGCACCCATGAGCAGTTCTTC. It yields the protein CASSLSGSTHEQFF.

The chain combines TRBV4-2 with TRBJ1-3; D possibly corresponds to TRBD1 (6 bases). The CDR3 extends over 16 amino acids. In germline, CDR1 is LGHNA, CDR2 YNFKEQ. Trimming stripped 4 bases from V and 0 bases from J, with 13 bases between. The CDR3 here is CASSLQQGDSGNTIYF. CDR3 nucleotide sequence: TGTGCCAGCAGCCTCCAACAGGGAGACTCTGGAAACACCATATATTTT.